Each of the 27 T cell receptor beta chains below was sequenced from the same sample in a study of T-cell reconstitution after alpha-beta-depleted transplantation in children. TCRbeta library construction was performed incorporating unique molecular identifiers. TCRdb reprocessed the PCR reads via MiXCR and lists one record per CDR3 protein. The repertoire consists of a few hundred thousand distinct CDR3 sequences, with 25% to 30% occurring once and the leading ten covering 36%. Sequenced material: PBMCs, taken before TCRalphabeta/CD19-depleted stem cell transplant. Receptor source: a boy under three years old with Wiskott-Aldrich syndrome, due to receive a stem cell transplant.

The chain joins TRBV20-1 to TRBJ2-7; tentatively, D is TRBD1 (6 bases). This CDR3 spans 13 amino acids. The ends were cut back, 0 bases at V and 3 bases at J, with 9 bases in the middle. CDR1 is DFQATT and CDR2 is SNEGSKA in the germline V gene (reference sequence). CDR3 nucleotide sequence: TGCAGTGCTAGAGAGTACAGGGACTACGAGCAGTACTTC. It codes for CSAREYRDYEQYF.

This clonotype was seen only a few times. V usage is TRBV3-1 and J usage is TRBJ2-2, with D perhaps matching TRBD2 (6 bases). V lost 0 bases, J lost 0 bases, and 11 bases lay in between. The V gene's germline CDR1 is LGHDT and CDR2 YNNKEL (reference sequence). This CDR3 contains 17 residues. CDR3 sequence: CASSQDLWGANTGELFF. The CDR3 coding sequence is TGTGCCAGCAGCCAAGATTTATGGGGGGCGAACACCGGGGAGCTGTTTTTT. The variable domain in full, with the rest retrieved from reference TRBV3-1 and TRBJ2-2, is DTAVSQTPKYLVTQMGNDKSIKCEQNLGHDTMYWYKQDSKKFLKIMFSYNNKELIINETVPNRFSPKSPDKAHLNLHINSLELGDSAVYFCASSQDLWGANTGELFFGEGSRLTVL.

This chain uses TRBV19 with TRBJ1-1; D ambiguous. V lost 4 bases to trimming and J lost 6 bases, with 18 bases between them. CDR1 LNHDA and CDR2 SQIVND come from the germline V gene (reference sequence). This CDR3 is 15 amino acids long. CDR3 sequence reads: CASSRYPGGMSEAFF. The CDR3 nucleotides read TGTGCCAGTAGTAGATATCCAGGAGGTATGTCTGAAGCTTTCTTT.

The chain links TRBV18 to TRBJ1-4; 7 bases match TRBD1. Germline V CDR1 and CDR2: KGHSH, LQKENI. The CDR3 loop spans 13 amino acids. Trimming at V came to 5 bases and at J to 7 bases, leaving 4 bases not matched to a gene. The DNA for the CDR3 is TGTGCCAGCTCATCTCACAGGGGTGAAAAACTGTTTTTT. Encoded protein: CASSSHRGEKLFF.

V gene TRBV5-1 combines with J gene TRBJ2-3; D not certain. This CDR3 spans 17 amino acids. CDR1 and CDR2 from the germline V gene are SGHRS and YFSETQ. Between the trimmed V and J ends, which lost 0 bases and 1 base, there was a span of 15 bases. CDR3: CASSLVPRIPGTDTQYF. The CDR3 DNA sequence: TGCGCCAGCAGCTTGGTCCCTCGGATTCCCGGCACAGATACGCAGTATTTT.

CDR3 sequence reads: CASSLWSDNQPQHF. The CDR3 DNA is TGTGCCAGCAGTCTATGGTCGGACAATCAGCCCCAGCATTTT. The chain links TRBV6-1 to TRBJ1-5; D not certain. CDR1 is MNHNS, CDR2 SASEGT, per germline. V was trimmed by 5 bases and J by 3 bases, leaving 11 bases between them. The CDR3 is 14 residues long.

CDR3 loop: CASSHRPGIGDTQYF. In nucleotides, the CDR3 is TGTGCCAGCAGTCATCGACCGGGGATTGGAGATACGCAGTATTTT. The chain links TRBV27 to TRBJ2-3; tentative D call: TRBD2 (5 bases). Looked up from germline, CDR1 is MNHEY and CDR2 is SMNVEV (reference sequence). Trimming removed 5 bases at V and 5 bases at J, with 17 bases between. The CDR3 length is 15 residues.

The chain links TRBV15 to TRBJ2-1; D gene uncertain. V lost 1 base and J 0 bases, leaving 7 bases between the germline ends. Germline V gene data show CDR1 as LNHNV and CDR2 as YYDKDF (reference sequence). The CDR3 is 15 residues long. CDR3 in DNA: TGTGCCACCAGCAGAGGGCCAAGCTCCTACAATGAGCAGTTCTTC. Translating it yields CATSRGPSSYNEQFF.

This clonotype was seen a few times. The chain combines TRBV5-1 with TRBJ2-6; D not resolved. V lost 0 bases, J lost 0 bases, and 7 bases lay in between. CDR1 SGHRS and CDR2 YFSETQ come from the germline V gene. The CDR3 covers 16 residues. The CDR3, as DNA: TGCGCCAGCAGCTTGGTGGCAACCTCTGGGGCCAACGTCCTGACTTTC. Translating it yields CASSLVATSGANVLTF.

This chain joins TRBV4-2 and TRBJ2-7; D remains ambiguous. The CDR3 has 15 amino acids. V shed 1 base and J shed 3 bases, with 13 bases lying between them. Germline V lookup: CDR1 LGHNA, CDR2 YNFKEQ. Written as DNA, the CDR3 is TGTGCCAGCAGCCAAGCGGCCATCGGGTGCTACGAGCAGTACTTC. Translated: CASSQAAIGCYEQYF.

The gene calls are TRBV12-3 or TRBV12-4 and TRBJ2-2; 7 positions match TRBD2. CDR3 size: 15 residues. The trim removed 2 bases at V and 5 bases at J, leaving 5 bases unmatched. The CDR3 DNA reads TGTGCCAGCAGTTTATTTGGGAGGGGAACCGGGGAGCTGTTTTTT. Amino acids: CASSLFGRGTGELFF.

This sequence joins TRBV20-1 and TRBJ2-5; D gene uncertain. The CDR3 runs 11 residues. Trimming removed 1 base from V and 7 bases from J, with 7 bases in between. The germline V gene encodes CDR1 DFQATT and CDR2 SNEGSKA (reference sequence). CDR3 amino acids: CSARVVGTQYF. CDR3 coding DNA: TGCAGTGCTAGAGTAGTGGGGACCCAGTACTTC.

The chain joins TRBV20-1 to TRBJ1-1; D ambiguous. V was clipped by 3 bases and J by 11 bases, with 19 bases between them. The CDR3 has 13 residues. CDR1 DFQATT and CDR2 SNEGSKA come from the germline V gene (reference sequence). CDR3 DNA: TGCAGTGCTAGTGAGGACGGCAATCGGGAGGCTTTCTTT. This translates into CSASEDGNREAFF.

This clonotype came up a few times. The chain joins TRBV20-1 to TRBJ2-1; D might be TRBD2 (6 bases). This CDR3 has 13 residues. The germline V and J ends were trimmed by 2 bases and 8 bases, with 13 bases remaining between them. CDR1 and CDR2 from the germline V gene are DFQATT and SNEGSKA (reference sequence). CDR3 loop: CSARPGTGDEQFF. The DNA for the CDR3 is TGCAGTGCTAGACCAGGCACGGGGGATGAGCAGTTCTTC.

The J gene is TRBJ2-5, the V gene TRBV28; 11 nucleotides line up with TRBD2. The germline gives CDR1 MDHEN, CDR2 SYDVKM. There are 17 residues in the CDR3. V gave up 6 bases and J gave up 1 base; unmatched junction bases: 10. The CDR3 region is CASRSPGTSGTQETQYF. CDR3 sequence (DNA): TGTGCCAGCAGATCCCCCGGGACTAGCGGAACCCAAGAGACCCAGTACTTC.

The sample holds a few counts of this clonotype. The gene calls are TRBV6-5 and TRBJ2-1, with a weak D call TRBD2 (5 bases). V lost 2 bases and J 9 bases, leaving 11 bases between the germline ends. The CDR3 has 13 amino acids. Germline V gene lookup returns CDR1 MNHEY and CDR2 SVGAGI. The CDR3 here is CASSYPGTSEQFF. CDR3 in DNA: TGTGCCAGCAGTTACCCGGGAACTAGTGAGCAGTTCTTC.

This clonotype was counted between two and nine times. V is TRBV10-3 and J is TRBJ2-6; D uncertain. Germline V gene data show CDR1 as ENHRY and CDR2 as SYGVKD. The CDR3 extends over 13 amino acids. V dropped 8 bases and J dropped 4 bases, with 9 bases sitting between them. The CDR3 sequence is CAISSPGANVLTF. The DNA for the CDR3 is TGTGCCATCTCTAGTCCCGGGGCCAACGTCCTGACTTTC.

The chain is built from TRBV27 and TRBJ1-5, with no clear D. In germline, CDR1 is MNHEY, CDR2 SMNVEV (reference sequence). Trimming left V 5 bases short and J 6 bases short, with 11 bases between. The CDR3 is made up of 13 amino acids. CDR3: CASSASAGQPQHF. For the CDR3, the DNA is TGTGCCAGCAGTGCATCAGCGGGTCAGCCCCAGCATTTT.

This chain joins TRBV5-5 and TRBJ2-7; 11 positions match TRBD2. V was pared by 4 bases and J by 5 bases, with 8 bases of the junction left unmatched. The germline CDR1 and CDR2 sequences are SGHKS and YYEKEE (reference sequence). This CDR3 has 15 residues. CDR3 protein: CASSTRLAGTNEQYF. CDR3 nucleotides: TGTGCCAGCAGCACGAGACTAGCGGGAACCAACGAGCAGTACTTC.

This clonotype was detected a few times. The chain employs TRBV7-2 and TRBJ2-2; D may be TRBD2 (5 bases). Deletions cut 3 bases from V and 7 bases from J, with 18 bases between. Germline V lookup: CDR1 SGHTA, CDR2 FQGNSA. The CDR3 is 16 residues long. CDR3 nucleotides: TGTGCCAGCAGCTTGACCGGGCCGGCGGGTGGCGGGGAGCTGTTTTTT. Protein sequence: CASSLTGPAGGGELFF.

The CDR3 here is CASRKDNEQFF. The CDR3 DNA reads TGCGCCAGCAGAAAAGACAATGAGCAGTTCTTC. The chain links TRBV5-1 to TRBJ2-1; D is undetermined. Germline CDR1 and CDR2: SGHRS and YFSETQ. Deletions cut 5 bases from V and 5 bases from J, with 5 bases between. The CDR3 runs 11 residues.

This clonotype was detected a few times. The chain combines TRBV18 with TRBJ1-1; perhaps TRBD1 as D (6 bases). Between the trimmed V and J ends, which lost 8 bases and 2 bases, there was a span of 12 bases. This CDR3 contains 13 residues. CDR1 and CDR2 from the germline V gene are KGHSH and LQKENI. CDR3 in amino acids: CASHPQGNTEAFF. CDR3 coding DNA: TGTGCCAGCCATCCACAGGGAAACACTGAAGCTTTCTTT.

This clonotype was counted only a few times. The V gene is TRBV19, the J gene TRBJ2-7; maybe TRBD2 (5 bases). CDR1 and CDR2 from the germline V gene are LNHDA and SQIVND (reference sequence). This CDR3 has 15 amino acids. V was pared by 4 bases and J by 7 bases, with 20 bases between. The CDR3 is CASSRDRVGDFEQYF. CDR3 coding DNA: TGTGCCAGTAGTAGGGATCGCGTGGGAGATTTTGAGCAGTACTTC.

This clonotype was counted between two and nine times. The V and J genes are TRBV5-1 and TRBJ2-7; 9 bases align to TRBD2. Germline CDR1 is SGHRS and CDR2 is YFSETQ. CDR3 length: 17 residues. Unmatched junction bases numbered 10, after V lost 3 bases and J lost 0 bases. The CDR3 region has the DNA TGCGCCAGCAGCTCCGGTAGCGGGAGCCATAGCTCCTACGAGCAGTACTTC. Amino acid sequence: CASSSGSGSHSSYEQYF.

The CDR3, as DNA: TGTGCCATCAGTTCACTACAGGGTACCGGGGAGCTGTTTTTT. Translated: CAISSLQGTGELFF. The chain joins TRBV10-3 to TRBJ2-2; possibly TRBD1 for D (6 bases). V was pared by 5 bases and J by 5 bases, with 12 bases between. CDR1 and CDR2 from the germline V gene are ENHRY and SYGVKD. This CDR3 region has 14 residues.

The chain joins TRBV10-3 to TRBJ2-1; a weak D match, TRBD2 (6 bases). Germline V gene sequence: CDR1 ENHRY, CDR2 SYGVKD. The V and J ends lost 6 bases and 6 bases respectively, with 12 bases between them. The CDR3 consists of 13 residues. CDR3 residues: CAIRPTRLNEQFF. The CDR3 coding sequence is TGTGCCATCAGACCGACTAGACTCAATGAGCAGTTCTTC.

The rearrangement links TRBV12-3 or TRBV12-4 to TRBJ2-1, with D unclear. V was trimmed by 6 bases and J by 6 bases, leaving 9 bases between them. The CDR3 is 12 residues long. The CDR3 nucleotides are TGTGCCAGCAGCTTCGGAAGCAATGAGCAGTTCTTC. Residues: CASSFGSNEQFF.